In its sample, the clone carrying this TCR beta chain was seen many times. What it binds is unknown. This sample was included in a study of Graves' ophthalmopathy and Graves' hyperthyroidism. Study results and caveats: Using 13 signatures, a model distinguished ophthalmopathy from stable hyperthyroidism, reaching roughly 90% sensitivity and 81.08% specificity. Most thyroid-expanded clonotypes exceeding 0.001 frequency were also found in blood.

The CDR3 spans 14 residues. Germline V gene sequence: CDR1 DFQATT, CDR2 SNEGSKA (reference sequence). V lost 4 bases, J lost 4 bases, and 8 bases stayed unmatched. TCR beta CDR3 regions were amplified from RNA transcripts. HTBI-primed first-round RT-PCR preceded second-round multiplex PCR. TCRdb processed the multiplex PCR reads anew with MiXCR; each CDR3 protein has one entry. The table has roughly 230,000 distinct CDR3 sequences, roughly 21% seen once; the top ten hold about 40%. CAS ≥3, NOSPECS ≥4, moderate-to-severe activity and duration under 3 months marked donors with ophthalmopathy. The sequenced sample consisted of peripheral blood. V is TRBV20-1 and J is TRBJ2-5; 8 bases fit TRBD2. This TCR was sampled from a woman aged 50 to 60 with Graves' ophthalmopathy. CDR3 bases: TGCAGTGCTAAAGTCGGGGGGGCTTTAGAGACCCAGTACTTC. Amino acid sequence: CSAKVGGALETQYF.